A selection of T cell receptor beta chains follows, all from one sample in a study of PD-1 blockade in classical Hodgkin lymphoma. TCRdb's table, derived via immunoSEQ multiplex PCR, lists solely in-frame clones and lacks some. The table includes fewer than 35,000 clones, roughly nine tenths detected once. Source material: peripheral blood mononuclear cells (PBMCs). The receptor set was obtained from a human donor with classical Hodgkin lymphoma. CDR3s include the opening cysteine and the closing phenylalanine or tryptophan. The D gene is left open where the match is weak. Only part of the rows carry a size: once, few, many, or a class if the clone is expanded.

clone_size j_call d_call v_call cdr3_aa cdr3_nt
. TRBJ1-5 TRBD1 TRBV5-1 CASSPGTGNNQPQHF TGCGCCAGCAGTCCCGGGACAGGGAACAATCAGCCCCAGCATTTT
. TRBJ1-4 . TRBV25-1 CASSPGHRALREKLFF TGTGCCAGCAGTCCGGGCCACAGGGCCTTACGCGAAAAACTGTTTTTT
. TRBJ2-7 TRBD2 TRBV7-8 CASSHSASGSNEQYF TGTGCCAGCAGTCACTCGGCTAGCGGGAGTAACGAGCAGTACTTC
. TRBJ2-7 . TRBV29-1 CSVEDHSYEQYF TGCAGCGTTGAAGATCACTCCTACGAGCAGTACTTC
. TRBJ1-3 . TRBV29-1 CSVAPGTRNTIYF TGCAGCGTTGCACCAGGGACTCGAAACACCATATATTTT
once TRBJ1-2 . TRBV27 CASSFKRANYGYTF TGTGCCAGCAGTTTCAAGAGAGCTAACTATGGCTACACCTTC
. TRBJ1-3 TRBD1 TRBV28 CASSLGQGSGNTIYF TGTGCCAGCAGTCTGGGACAGGGCTCAGGAAACACCATATATTTT
. TRBJ1-4 . TRBV5-5 CASSLAAGDNEKLFF TGTGCCAGCAGCTTGGCAGCAGGGGATAATGAAAAACTGTTTTTT
. TRBJ1-5 . TRBV28 CASSLEADYSNQPQHF TGTGCCAGCAGTTTAGAGGCGGATTATAGCAATCAGCCCCAGCATTTT
few TRBJ1-1 . TRBV18 CASSQGPSGEAFF TGTGCCAGCTCCCAGGGACCTTCGGGTGAAGCTTTCTTT
. TRBJ1-5 . TRBV19 CASSIVSGSNQPQHF TGTGCCAGTAGTATAGTCAGTGGTAGCAATCAGCCCCAGCATTTT
once TRBJ2-7 . TRBV15 CATSRTSRDEQYF TGTGCCACCAGCAGAACCTCCAGGGACGAGCAGTACTTC
. TRBJ1-4 . TRBV11-2 CASSLDLTGSGEKLFF TGTGCCAGCAGCTTAGATCTAACCGGATCGGGGGAAAAACTGTTTTTT
. TRBJ2-3 TRBD1 TRBV9 CASSVGTGITDTQYF TGTGCCAGCAGCGTCGGGACAGGGATCACAGATACGCAGTATTTT
. TRBJ2-7 TRBD1 TRBV11-3 CASSRDREEQYF TGTGCCAGCAGCCGGGACAGGGAAGAGCAGTACTTC
. TRBJ2-7 . TRBV7-5 CASSQGQKYEQYF TGTGCCAGCAGCCAGGGACAGAAGTACGAGCAGTACTTC
. TRBJ1-1 . TRBV18 CASSPQGTEAFF TGTGCCAGCTCACCACAGGGCACTGAAGCTTTCTTT
. TRBJ2-1 TRBD2 TRBV4-1 CASSQGATSGYNEQFF TGCGCCAGCAGCCAAGGTGCGACTAGCGGCTACAATGAGCAGTTCTTC
few TRBJ1-5 . TRBV6-1 CASSEAGVAQPQHF TGTGCCAGCAGTGAAGCTGGGGTGGCTCAGCCCCAGCATTTT
. TRBJ2-7 TRBD2 TRBV2 CAGGTSGAYEQYF TGTGCCGGGGGGACTAGCGGAGCCTACGAGCAGTACTTC
once TRBJ2-1 TRBD2 TRBV7-7 CASSPRTSGSNEQFF TGTGCCAGCAGCCCAAGGACTAGCGGGAGTAATGAGCAGTTCTTC
. TRBJ2-3 TRBD2 TRBV29-1 CSGSSGISTDTQYF TGCAGCGGATCTAGCGGGATAAGCACAGATACGCAGTATTTT
. TRBJ2-7 . TRBV7-2 CASSQVGGSSYEQYF TGTGCCAGCAGTCAAGTCGGGGGTAGCTCGTACGAGCAGTACTTC
. TRBJ1-5 TRBD1 TRBV19 CASLSRQGAYSNQPQHF TGTGCCAGCCTGTCGAGACAGGGGGCTTATAGCAATCAGCCCCAGCATTTT
. TRBJ2-1 . TRBV19 CASSIVGGSSYNEQFF TGTGCCAGTAGTATAGTTGGGGGGAGCTCCTACAATGAGCAGTTCTTC
. TRBJ2-3 TRBD2 TRBV9 CASSAFSGRGTDTQYF TGTGCCAGCAGCGCATTCAGCGGGAGGGGCACAGATACGCAGTATTTT
. TRBJ2-2 . TRBV9 CASSVRGDTNTGELFF TGTGCCAGCAGCGTTAGGGGAGATACGAACACCGGGGAGCTGTTTTTT